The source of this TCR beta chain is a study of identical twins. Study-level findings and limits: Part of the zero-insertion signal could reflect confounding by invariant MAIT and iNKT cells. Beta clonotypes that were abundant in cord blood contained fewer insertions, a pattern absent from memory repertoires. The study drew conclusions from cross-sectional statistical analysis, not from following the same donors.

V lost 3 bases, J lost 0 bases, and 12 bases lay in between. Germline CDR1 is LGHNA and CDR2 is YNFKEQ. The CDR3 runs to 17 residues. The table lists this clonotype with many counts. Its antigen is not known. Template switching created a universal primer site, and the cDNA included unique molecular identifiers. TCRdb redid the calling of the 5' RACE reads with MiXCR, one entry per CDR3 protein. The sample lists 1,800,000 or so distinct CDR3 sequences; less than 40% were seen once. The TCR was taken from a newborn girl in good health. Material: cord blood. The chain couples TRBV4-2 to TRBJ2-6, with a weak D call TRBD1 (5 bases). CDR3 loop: CASSQYDTGSGANVLTF. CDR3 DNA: TGTGCCAGCAGCCAGTACGATACAGGCTCTGGGGCCAACGTCCTGACTTTC.